The source of this T cell receptor (beta chain) is a study of a mutant IDH1 vaccine in newly diagnosed glioma. Study overall: Prior therapy was radiotherapy, temozolomide, or both; most received both.

The CDR3 length is 13 residues. Germline V gene sequence: CDR1 GTSNPN, CDR2 SVGIG (reference sequence). The germline V and J ends were trimmed by 4 bases and 0 bases, with 10 bases remaining between them. Sample time point: week 11, during vaccination. Every vaccine dose comprised 300 ug of mutant IDH1 20-mer peptide plus topical imiquimod. Astrocytomas that were new, WHO grade 3 or 4, IDH1-mutant and ATRX-lost were present in the donors. Measured with immunoSEQ multiplex PCR; TCRdb has only the in-frame clones, and not every one. The table includes some 120,000 clones, about four fifths detected once. A remark on this clone: No antigen is known for it.

The starting material was PBMCs, obtained from a glioma patient whose treatment included an IDH1 peptide vaccine. The chain is built from TRBV30 and TRBJ2-7; D call uncertain. The origin of this receptor is a man in his forties or fifties with glioma. The DNA of the CDR3 is TGTGCCTGGATCGACATGAGCTCCTACGAGCAGTACTTC. As protein: CAWIDMSSYEQYF.